These 24 T cell receptor beta chains originate from one sample sequenced in a study of T cell responses to AZD1222 COVID-19 vaccine. Clones were read by immunoSEQ multiplex PCR, and TCRdb kept only the in-frame ones, dropping some. Among approximately 110,000 clones listed, about 91% were seen once. The sample in question was peripheral blood, obtained 28 days after the second AZD1222 dose. Receptors originate from an adult who received the AZD1222 COVID-19 vaccine.

The V call is TRBV18, the J call TRBJ2-6; the D gene is possibly TRBD1 (5 bases). CDR1 is KGHSH, CDR2 LQKENI, per germline. This CDR3 region has 15 residues. The V and J ends lost 2 bases and 4 bases respectively, with 9 bases between them. The CDR3 sequence is CASSPGAGGANVLTF. The CDR3 DNA sequence: TGTGCCAGCTCACCAGGGGCTGGCGGGGCCAACGTCCTGACTTTC. The entire variable domain, with the rest obtained from reference TRBV18 and TRBJ2-6, is as follows: NAGVMQNPRHLVRRRGQEARLRCSPMKGHSHVYWYRQLPEEGLKFMVYLQKENIIDESGMPKERFSAEFPKEGPSILRIQQVVRGDSAAYFCASSPGAGGANVLTFGAGSRLTVL.

This chain connects TRBV28 to TRBJ2-1; 7 bases line up with TRBD1. The CDR3 is 15 amino acids. V lost 5 bases, J lost 4 bases, and 8 bases stayed unmatched. Germline loops: CDR1 MDHEN, CDR2 SYDVKM. The CDR3 here is CASSPSGGGYNEQFF. CDR3 DNA: TGTGCCAGCAGTCCGTCAGGGGGTGGTTACAATGAGCAGTTCTTC. Drawing the rest from reference TRBV28 and TRBJ2-1, the complete variable domain is DVKVTQSSRYLVKRTGEKVFLECVQDMDHENMFWYRQDPGLGLRLIYFSYDVKMKEKGDIPEGYSVSREKKERFSLILESASTNQTSMYLCASSPSGGGYNEQFFGPGTRLTVL.

V usage is TRBV18 and J usage is TRBJ1-1; the D gene is possibly TRBD1 (5 bases). Germline V gene data show CDR1 as KGHSH and CDR2 as LQKENI. The CDR3 runs to 13 residues. Trimming shortened V by 4 bases and J by 2 bases, and 8 bases separated the two germline ends. The CDR3 loop is CASSQRGNTEAFF. In DNA form, the CDR3 reads TGTGCCAGCTCACAGAGGGGTAACACTGAAGCTTTCTTT.

This chain uses TRBV3-1 (or the pseudogene TRBV3-2) with TRBJ2-3, with 7 bases fitting TRBD2. The CDR3 has 16 amino acids. The ends lost 4 bases at V and 4 bases at J; junction bases unmatched: 11. Germline V gene lookup returns CDR1 LGHDT and CDR2 YNNKEL (reference sequence). The CDR3 loop is CASSLRGAGEADTQYF. The CDR3 bases are TGTGCCAGCAGCCTCCGGGGCGCGGGGGAGGCAGATACGCAGTATTTT.

This clone was counted between two and nine times. This chain uses TRBV7-6 with TRBJ1-1; the D gene is possibly TRBD1 (5 bases). V was pared by 0 bases and J by 10 bases, with 15 bases between. The CDR3 length is 14 residues. Germline assignment: CDR1 SGHVS and CDR2 FNYEAQ. CDR3 bases: TGTGCCAGCAGCTTAGCGCAAGGGGACCGGAGAGCTTTCTTT. The encoded protein is CASSLAQGDRRAFF.

The chain links TRBV5-1 to TRBJ1-1; TRBD1 agrees at 9 bases. Trimming cost V 4 bases and J 11 bases; bases outside gene matches: 12. This CDR3 contains 14 residues. CDR1 is SGHRS, CDR2 YFSETQ, per germline. CDR3 protein: CASSPGTGRDLAFF. CDR3 nucleotide sequence: TGCGCCAGCAGCCCGGGGACAGGGAGAGACTTGGCTTTCTTT.

About this clone: The same CDR3 also results from other DNA sequences found in this sample. The chain employs TRBV9 and TRBJ2-3; D might be TRBD2 (7 bases). CDR1 and CDR2 from the germline V gene are SGDLS and YYNGEE. CDR3 length: 13 amino acids. The germline V and J ends were trimmed by 1 base and 6 bases, with 9 bases remaining between them. As DNA, the CDR3 is TGTGCCAGCAGCGTATCGGGGGGCGATACGCAGTATTTT. It is translated as CASSVSGGDTQYF.

The chain recombines TRBV10-3 with TRBJ1-1; D remains unclear. Germline CDR1 and CDR2: ENHRY and SYGVKD. Trimming took off 1 base at V and 1 base at J, with 4 bases between the two ends. CDR3 size: 13 residues. CDR3 bases: TGTGCCATCAGTGAGTTCCAGAACACTGAAGCTTTCTTT. Translating gives CAISEFQNTEAFF.

The DNA for the CDR3 is TGTGCCAGCAGCTTAACAGGGGTCCGGGAGACCCAGTACTTC. Encoded protein: CASSLTGVRETQYF. The chain joins TRBV5-8 to TRBJ2-5; 7 nucleotides match TRBD1. The V and J ends lost 2 bases and 5 bases, in that order; junction bases with no gene match: 6. The CDR3 length is 14 residues. CDR1 is SGHTS, CDR2 YDEGEE, per germline.

DNA of the CDR3: TGTGCCAGCAGCTTAGCGGCGGGGAGCGGCAATCAGCCCCAGCATTTT. Protein product: CASSLAAGSGNQPQHF. This chain uses TRBV7-9 with TRBJ1-5; no clear D. CDR1 and CDR2 from the germline V gene are SEHNR and FQNEAQ (reference sequence). The CDR3 has 16 amino acids. V dropped 0 bases and J dropped 2 bases, with 11 bases sitting between them. Supplemented by reference TRBV7-9 and TRBJ1-5, the full variable domain reads DTGVSQNPRHKITKRGQNVTFRCDPISEHNRLYWYRQTLGQGPEFLTYFQNEAQLEKSRLLSDRFSAERPKGSFSTLEIQRTEQGDSAMYLCASSLAAGSGNQPQHFGDGTRLSIL.

The J gene is TRBJ2-3, the V gene TRBV28; 9 positions agree with TRBD1. With 6 bases clipped from V and 5 bases from J, the junction kept 3 bases outside the gene matches. CDR1 is MDHEN, CDR2 SYDVKM, per germline. The CDR3 sequence is 13 residues long. The CDR3 nucleotides read TGTGCCAGCAGCCGACAGGGGGGAGATACGCAGTATTTT. Its protein is CASSRQGGDTQYF.

The chain couples TRBV10-3 to TRBJ2-1; TRBD2 matches 10 bases. This CDR3 has 14 residues. Germline-derived CDR1 and CDR2 are ENHRY and SYGVKD. V was clipped by 6 bases and J by 6 bases; unmatched bases: 5. CDR3 protein: CAISQRGGGNEQFF. The CDR3 coding sequence is TGTGCCATCAGCCAGCGGGGGGGTGGCAATGAGCAGTTCTTC.

The V call is TRBV19, the J call TRBJ1-1; 8 positions agree with TRBD1. The germline gives CDR1 LNHDA, CDR2 SQIVND (reference sequence). The CDR3 is 14 amino acids. The V and J ends lost 6 bases and 0 bases, in that order; junction bases with no gene match: 3. Here the CDR3 reads CASRVQGVNTEAFF. DNA for the CDR3: TGTGCCAGTAGGGTACAGGGGGTGAACACTGAAGCTTTCTTT. The whole variable domain, filled in from reference TRBV19 and TRBJ1-1, reads DGGITQSPKYLFRKEGQNVTLSCEQNLNHDAMYWYRQDPGQGLRLIYYSQIVNDFQKGDIAEGYSVSREKKESFPLTVTSAQKNPTAFYLCASRVQGVNTEAFFGQGTRLTVV.

V usage is TRBV7-9 and J usage is TRBJ1-2, with D possibly being TRBD1 (5 bases). V was pared by 3 bases and J by 7 bases, with 9 bases between. CDR1 and CDR2 from the germline V gene are SEHNR and FQNEAQ (reference sequence). This CDR3 spans 12 amino acids. The CDR3 here is CASSFSGGGYTF. The CDR3 coding sequence is TGTGCCAGCAGCTTTTCGGGGGGTGGCTACACCTTC.

The chain joins TRBV29-1 to TRBJ2-7; 8 bases agree with TRBD2. The CDR3 length is 14 residues. The J segment lost 9 bases and the V segment lost 6 bases, leaving 16 bases of the junction unmatched. Germline CDR1 reads SQVTM; CDR2 reads ANQGSEA. Here the CDR3 reads CSVATSGNAGGQYF. DNA of the CDR3: TGCAGCGTGGCTACTAGCGGTAACGCTGGGGGGCAGTACTTC.

V is TRBV7-8 and J is TRBJ1-5; 7 bases line up with TRBD1. The CDR3 contains 16 residues. V gave up 5 bases and J gave up 6 bases; unmatched junction bases: 13. Germline V gene data show CDR1 as SGHVS and CDR2 as FQNEAQ. CDR3 DNA sequence: TGTGCCAGCAGCGGAGCGGCACAGGGGTTCGGTCAGCCCCAGCATTTT. This encodes CASSGAAQGFGQPQHF.

V is TRBV3-1 (or the pseudogene TRBV3-2) and J is TRBJ2-2; TRBD2 matches at 8 bases. Germline V gene data show CDR1 as LGHDT and CDR2 as YNNKEL (reference sequence). CDR3 length: 15 residues. J lost 6 bases, V lost 4 bases, and 7 bases had no gene match. The CDR3 DNA reads TGTGCCAGCAGCCCTCGCGGGGGGAGTCCCGGGGAGCTGTTTTTT. It translates to CASSPRGGSPGELFF.

This clone has just a few counts. The rearrangement uses TRBV27 and TRBJ1-5; 10 nucleotides align to TRBD1. Trimming removed 4 bases from V and 3 bases from J; junction bases left unmatched: 3. The CDR3 consists of 15 residues. Germline lookup yields CDR1 MNHEY and CDR2 SMNVEV (reference sequence). The chain's CDR3 is CASSSGTGVNQPQHF. The CDR3 DNA reads as TGTGCCAGCAGTTCCGGGACAGGGGTCAATCAGCCCCAGCATTTT.

The rearrangement links TRBV5-5 to TRBJ2-1; D gene ambiguous. Germline V gene data show CDR1 as SGHKS and CDR2 as YYEKEE (reference sequence). This CDR3 is 15 amino acids long. V was shortened by 4 bases and J by 1 base, with 12 bases between the two germline ends. The CDR3 loop reads CASSPGPGSYNEQFF. The CDR3 region has the DNA TGTGCCAGCAGCCCCGGGCCTGGGTCCTACAATGAGCAGTTCTTC.

The J gene is TRBJ1-1, the V gene TRBV5-5, with no clear D. The V end lost 4 bases, the J end lost 0 bases, and 7 bases lay between the germline ends. Germline-derived CDR1 and CDR2 are SGHKS and YYEKEE (reference sequence). The CDR3 sequence is 13 residues long. The chain's CDR3 is CASSGFMNTEAFF. CDR3 sequence (DNA): TGTGCCAGCAGCGGGTTCATGAACACTGAAGCTTTCTTT.

The chain recombines TRBV6-2 or TRBV6-3 with TRBJ2-2, with D tentatively TRBD1 or TRBD2 (5 bases each). The CDR3 spans 14 residues. V dropped 5 bases and J dropped 4 bases, with 11 bases sitting between them. Germline CDR1 is MNHEY and CDR2 is SVGEGT. The CDR3 is CASSPGRLTGELFF. CDR3 bases: TGTGCCAGCAGTCCGGGACGGCTCACCGGGGAGCTGTTTTTT.

The rearrangement uses TRBV7-8 and TRBJ1-6, with D possibly TRBD1 on 6 matching bases. Germline V gene data show CDR1 as SGHVS and CDR2 as FQNEAQ. The CDR3 has 16 amino acids. V lost 1 base, J lost 7 bases, and 14 bases lay in between. The CDR3 coding sequence is TGTGCCAGCAGCTTAGATAGGCCAGGGGCCAATTCACCCCTCCACTTT. It translates to CASSLDRPGANSPLHF.

This sequence joins TRBV10-3 and TRBJ2-3; D is perhaps TRBD1 or TRBD2 (6 bases each). This CDR3 contains 13 residues. Germline CDR1 is ENHRY and CDR2 is SYGVKD. V shed 10 bases and J shed 1 base, with 12 bases lying between them. The CDR3 loop reads CATHREGTDTQYF. The DNA of the CDR3 is TGTGCCACCCACAGGGAGGGCACAGATACGCAGTATTTT.

V and J are TRBV30 and TRBJ2-7; 13 bases map to TRBD2. Per germline, CDR1 GTSNPN and CDR2 SVGIG (reference sequence). This CDR3 has 15 residues. V shed 4 bases, J shed 5 bases, and the junction held 8 bases outside the gene matches. The CDR3 loop is CAWKTSGGPGHEQYF. The CDR3 coding sequence is TGTGCCTGGAAGACTAGCGGGGGGCCGGGCCACGAGCAGTACTTC.